The 29 T cell receptor beta chains listed next were all sequenced from one sample in a study of blood T cell repertoires in COVID-19. Measured with immunoSEQ multiplex PCR; TCRdb has only the in-frame clones, and not every one. The sample shows about 89,000 clones, 65% to 85% of them seen only once. The source material was peripheral blood. Every receptor here comes from a man aged 65 to 85 with COVID-19, enrolled during active disease.

V is TRBV28 and J is TRBJ1-1; 7 nucleotides line up with TRBD1. Germline V gives CDR1 MDHEN, CDR2 SYDVKM. There are 13 residues in the CDR3. Trimming removed 7 bases from V and 1 base from J; junction bases left unmatched: 3. In DNA form, the CDR3 reads TGTGCCAGCAACAGGGGTGCGAACACTGAAGCTTTCTTT. It translates to CASNRGANTEAFF.

The chain uses TRBV7-9 and TRBJ2-7; TRBD1 aligns across 7 bases. In germline, CDR1 is SEHNR, CDR2 FQNEAQ (reference sequence). The junction had 5 bases not matched to a gene; V was cut back by 6 bases and J by 6 bases. The CDR3 has 12 residues. The DNA of the CDR3 is TGTGCCAGCAGACTGGGACAGACCGAGCAGTACTTC. This translates into CASRLGQTEQYF.

In its sample, this clone was seen a few times. This chain joins TRBV15 and TRBJ1-2, with TRBD1 identical over 7 bases. Germline-derived CDR1 and CDR2 are LNHNV and YYDKDF (reference sequence). CDR3 length: 15 amino acids. V dropped 1 base and J dropped 1; count of bases not matched to a gene: 3. The CDR3 nucleotides read TGTGCCACCAGCAGAGGGGACAGTATTAACTATGGCTACACCTTC. Translated, it gives CATSRGDSINYGYTF.

The V call is TRBV18, the J call TRBJ1-1, with TRBD1 matching 7 bases. Germline V gene data show CDR1 as KGHSH and CDR2 as LQKENI. Trimming cost V 6 bases and J 4 bases; bases outside gene matches: 14. There are 16 residues in the CDR3. The CDR3 bases are TGTGCCAGCTCCCTACAGACAGGGTCGAGGGGCACTGAAGCTTTCTTT. It yields the protein CASSLQTGSRGTEAFF.

The chain recombines TRBV10-1 with TRBJ2-4; 13 bases are a match to TRBD2. After removal of 6 bases from V and 0 bases from J, the junction contained 5 bases not matched to a gene. The CDR3 is 17 amino acids. CDR1 WNHNN and CDR2 SYGVQD come from the germline V gene (reference sequence). The CDR3 is CASSRGLAGSAKNIQYF. CDR3 bases: TGCGCCAGCAGCCGGGGACTAGCGGGATCAGCCAAAAACATTCAGTACTTC.

Written as DNA, the CDR3 is TGTGCCAGCAGTTCAACCGGGACAGGGAATGGCTACACCTTC. Protein: CASSSTGTGNGYTF. The rearrangement uses TRBV28 and TRBJ1-2, with 9 bases aligning to TRBD1. CDR1 and CDR2 (germline): MDHEN, SYDVKM. The CDR3 contains 14 residues. Trimming took 4 bases from V and 6 from J; bases not matched to a gene: 6.

The chain uses TRBV30 and TRBJ2-7, with a tentative D call TRBD2 (6 bases). CDR3 length: 14 residues. V lost 2 bases to trimming and J lost 0 bases, with 11 bases between them. CDR1 is GTSNPN and CDR2 is SVGIG in the germline V gene (reference sequence). The CDR3: CAWSLDGSSYEQYF. As DNA, the CDR3 is TGTGCCTGGAGTCTGGACGGGAGCTCCTACGAGCAGTACTTC.

The chain combines TRBV15 with TRBJ1-6, with D hard to call. CDR3 size: 16 residues. The V and J ends lost 0 bases and 14 bases respectively, with 20 bases between them. Germline CDR1 reads LNHNV; CDR2 reads YYDKDF (reference sequence). The CDR3 DNA is TGTGCCACCAGCAGAGATTCACAGAGCAACCTCTTCACCCTCCACTTT. It is translated as CATSRDSQSNLFTLHF.

The V call is TRBV7-6, the J call TRBJ2-7; 7 bases agree with TRBD2. Germline V gene data show CDR1 as SGHVS and CDR2 as FNYEAQ. The CDR3 spans 15 residues. V dropped 4 bases and J dropped 4; count of bases not matched to a gene: 10. CDR3 region: CASSSQSGEAYEQYF. Written as DNA, the CDR3 is TGTGCCAGCAGCTCCCAAAGCGGGGAGGCGTACGAGCAGTACTTC. The full variable domain, completed using reference TRBV7-6 and TRBJ2-7, is GAGVSQSPRYKVTKRGQDVALRCDPISGHVSLYWYRQALGQGPEFLTYFNYEAQQDKSGLPNDRFSAERPEGSISTLTIQRTEQRDSAMYRCASSSQSGEAYEQYFGPGTRLTVT.

This clone was counted a few times. This chain joins TRBV28 and TRBJ2-7; 14 nucleotides match TRBD2. Germline-derived CDR1 and CDR2 are MDHEN and SYDVKM. The CDR3 is 16 residues long. The junction had 7 bases not matched to a gene; V was cut back by 4 bases and J by 5 bases. Written as DNA, the CDR3 is TGTGCCAGCAGTTCACCGACTAGCGGGAGGGCCAACGAGCAGTACTTC. Translation: CASSSPTSGRANEQYF.

The V call is TRBV28, the J call TRBJ2-2, with 7 bases identical to TRBD1. The V gene end was trimmed by 6 bases and the J gene end by 4 bases; junction bases not matched to a gene: 2. The CDR3 is 13 residues long. Germline V lookup: CDR1 MDHEN, CDR2 SYDVKM. The CDR3 spells CASRKGATGELFF. CDR3 nucleotides: TGTGCCAGCAGGAAGGGGGCCACCGGGGAGCTGTTTTTT.

This chain uses TRBV30 with TRBJ2-7; the D gene is possibly TRBD2 (6 bases). The germline V gene has CDR1 GTSNPN and CDR2 SVGIG (reference sequence). Trimming removed 1 base at V and 3 bases at J, with 10 bases between. The CDR3 is 13 amino acids. CDR3 amino acids: CAWSAQTSYEQYF. The CDR3 coding sequence is TGTGCCTGGAGTGCTCAGACTAGCTACGAGCAGTACTTC.

The chain couples TRBV13 to TRBJ1-2; possible D gene TRBD1, 5 bases. The V gene lost 1 base and the J gene lost 7 bases, with 13 bases spanning the gap. From germline, CDR1 is PRHDT and CDR2 FYEKMQ (reference sequence). CDR3 length: 14 amino acids. The CDR3 reads CASSLAIRDRGYTF. CDR3 sequence (DNA): TGTGCCAGCAGCTTAGCCATCAGGGATCGTGGCTACACCTTC.

The V call is TRBV12-5, the J call TRBJ1-1; D gene unclear. CDR3 length equals 13 residues. V lost 3 bases and J 1 base, leaving 6 bases between the germline ends. CDR1 is LGHNT and CDR2 is FRNRAP in the germline V gene. This CDR3 is CASGLEGNTEAFF. As DNA, the CDR3 is TGTGCTAGTGGTTTAGAGGGGAACACTGAAGCTTTCTTT.

The gene calls are TRBV28 and TRBJ2-7, with 10 bases aligning to TRBD2. After removal of 6 bases from V and 6 bases from J, the junction contained 5 bases not matched to a gene. CDR1 and CDR2 (germline): MDHEN, SYDVKM. This CDR3 has 13 amino acids. The CDR3 region is CASSLAGEGEQYF. The CDR3 DNA follows: TGTGCCAGCAGCCTAGCGGGAGAAGGCGAGCAGTACTTC.

V usage is TRBV6-2 or TRBV6-3 and J usage is TRBJ1-1, with 9 bases identical to TRBD1. V lost 2 bases, J lost 4 bases, and 8 bases stayed unmatched. The length of the CDR3 is 16 residues. Germline V CDR1 and CDR2: MNHEY, SVGEGT. The DNA for the CDR3 is TGTGCCAGCAGTTACCGCTCACCGGGACAGGGCACTGAAGCTTTCTTT. Protein sequence: CASSYRSPGQGTEAFF.

This clone has a single count. The V gene is TRBV12-2, the J gene TRBJ2-7; TRBD2 is taken as the D call from the table, unchecked against the DNA. TRBV12-2 constitutes a pseudogene. The CDR3 is made up of 15 amino acids. CDR3 protein: CASRSKTSGSYEQYF. The CDR3 nucleotides read TGTGCAAGTCGCTCGAAGACTAGCGGGAGCTACGAGCAGTACTTC.

V usage is TRBV28 and J usage is TRBJ1-2; no definite D call. V lost 3 bases to trimming and J lost 2 bases, with 16 bases between them. The CDR3 length is 16 residues. Germline lookup yields CDR1 MDHEN and CDR2 SYDVKM. The CDR3 region is CASSFPGSPRNYGYTF. For the CDR3, the DNA is TGTGCCAGCAGTTTCCCCGGGAGCCCCCGAAACTATGGCTACACCTTC.

This clone was recorded at least ten times. The chain joins TRBV27 to TRBJ2-7, with D tentatively TRBD2 (6 bases). The ends were cut back, 4 bases at V and 7 bases at J, with 17 bases in the middle. The CDR3 has 14 residues. Germline CDR1 MNHEY, CDR2 SMNVEV (reference sequence). CDR3 in DNA: TGTGCCAGCAGTTCCGGACTAAGGATGCGGGAGCAGTACTTC. This translates into CASSSGLRMREQYF.

The genes are TRBV7-9 and TRBJ2-7; the D is unclear. V lost 2 bases and J lost 2, with 4 bases in between. Germline CDR1 and CDR2: SEHNR and FQNEAQ (reference sequence). The CDR3 runs to 12 residues. The CDR3 nucleotides are TGTGCCAGCAGCTTATCTGCCTACGAGCAGTACTTC. It is translated as CASSLSAYEQYF.

The V call is TRBV5-1, the J call TRBJ2-5; 13 positions match TRBD2. V lost 4 bases to trimming and J lost 5 bases; unmatched junction nucleotides: 8. CDR1 SGHRS and CDR2 YFSETQ come from the germline V gene. The CDR3 sequence is 16 residues long. The CDR3 sequence is CASSQTSGRALETQYF. CDR3 DNA: TGCGCCAGCAGCCAAACTAGCGGGAGGGCCCTGGAGACCCAGTACTTC.

The sample holds a few counts of this clone. The CDR3 DNA reads TGTGCCTGGAAGATCGGGGGGACAGGGAGTCAGCCCCAGCATTTT. Its translation: CAWKIGGTGSQPQHF. The chain recombines TRBV30 with TRBJ1-5, with 9 bases identical to TRBD1. The V gene end was trimmed by 4 bases and the J gene end by 6 bases; junction bases not matched to a gene: 10. Germline loops: CDR1 GTSNPN, CDR2 SVGIG (reference sequence). The CDR3 is 15 residues long.

Remarks on this clone: The same CDR3 arises from other DNA sequences in this sample as well. The J gene is TRBJ1-5, the V gene TRBV6-5; 7 bases map to TRBD1. Germline-derived CDR1 and CDR2 are MNHEY and SVGAGI. After removal of 8 bases from V and 2 bases from J, the junction contained 9 bases not matched to a gene. CDR3 size: 15 residues. Written as DNA, the CDR3 is TGTGCCAGCTCCCCCCAGGGGGTCGGCAATCAGCCCCAGCATTTT. This sequence encodes CASSPQGVGNQPQHF.

This clone has more than one count but fewer than ten. The V call is TRBV15, the J call TRBJ1-2, with D possibly TRBD1 on 5 matching bases. The germline V and J ends were trimmed by 5 bases and 4 bases, with 14 bases remaining between them. CDR1 and CDR2 from the germline V gene are LNHNV and YYDKDF (reference sequence). The CDR3 sequence is 14 residues long. The CDR3 region is CATSSLKGLYGYTF. As DNA, the CDR3 is TGTGCCACCAGCTCGCTAAAGGGACTCTATGGCTACACCTTC.

The chain uses TRBV3-1 (or the pseudogene TRBV3-2) and TRBJ2-7; 9 bases agree with TRBD1. Germline V gives CDR1 LGHDT, CDR2 YNNKEL (reference sequence). There are 20 residues in the CDR3. V gave up 1 base and J gave up 0 bases; unmatched junction bases: 16. For the CDR3, the DNA is TGTGCCAGCAGCCAAGGGCGACCGGGACAGGGATTCGCGAGCTCCTACGAGCAGTACTTC. Protein product: CASSQGRPGQGFASSYEQYF.

The chain joins TRBV19 to TRBJ1-1, with D unresolved. Per the germline V gene, CDR1 is LNHDA and CDR2 is SQIVND (reference sequence). The CDR3 runs to 13 residues. V was shortened by 4 bases and J by 5 bases, with 11 bases between the two germline ends. The CDR3 loop reads CASSNKGGTEAFF. DNA of the CDR3: TGTGCCAGTAGTAATAAGGGCGGGACTGAAGCTTTCTTT.

The chain joins TRBV5-1 to TRBJ1-4; perhaps TRBD1 as D (5 bases). The germline V gene has CDR1 SGHRS and CDR2 YFSETQ. There are 15 residues in the CDR3. V lost 3 bases and J 7 bases, leaving 16 bases between the germline ends. In nucleotides, the CDR3 is TGCGCCAGCAGCTCAGGGTCGAACCCCGGTGAAAAACTGTTTTTT. This encodes CASSSGSNPGEKLFF. Full variable domain (missing parts from reference TRBV5-1 and TRBJ1-4): KAGVTQTPRYLIKTRGQQVTLSCSPISGHRSVSWYQQTPGQGLQFLFEYFSETQRNKGNFPGRFSGRQFSNSRSEMNVSTLELGDSALYLCASSSGSNPGEKLFFGSGTQLSVL.

In this sample, this clone turned up many times. The rearrangement uses TRBV6-1 and TRBJ1-4, with D unresolved. Germline V gives CDR1 MNHNS, CDR2 SASEGT. Trimming removed 0 bases at V and 4 bases at J, with 12 bases between. This CDR3 comprises 16 residues. The CDR3 here is CASSEALRALNEKLFF. CDR3 nucleotide sequence: TGTGCCAGCAGTGAAGCGTTGAGGGCACTTAATGAAAAACTGTTTTTT.

The chain couples TRBV24-1 to TRBJ2-1; 12 nucleotides line up with TRBD1. The CDR3 spans 18 residues. Per the germline V gene, CDR1 is KGHDR and CDR2 is SFDVKD. J was trimmed by 4 bases and V by 9 bases; bases with no gene match: 15. The CDR3, as DNA: TGTGCCACCTCCGGGACAGGGGGCCACCAAGGGGCGTACAATGAGCAGTTCTTC. Translated: CATSGTGGHQGAYNEQFF.